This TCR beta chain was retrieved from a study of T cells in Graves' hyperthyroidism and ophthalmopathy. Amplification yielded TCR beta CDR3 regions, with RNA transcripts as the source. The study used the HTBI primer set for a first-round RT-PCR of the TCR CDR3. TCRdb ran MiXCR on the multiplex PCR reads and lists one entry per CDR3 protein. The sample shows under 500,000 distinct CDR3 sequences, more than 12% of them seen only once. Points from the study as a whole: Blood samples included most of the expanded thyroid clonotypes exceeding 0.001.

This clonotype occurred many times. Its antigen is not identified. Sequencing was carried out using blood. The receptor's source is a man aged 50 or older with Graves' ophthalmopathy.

CDR3 sequence reads: CASSSLDYRVDTQYF. CDR3 DNA: TGTGCCAGCAGTTCACTTGACTACCGGGTAGATACGCAGTATTTT. The J gene is TRBJ2-3, the V gene TRBV28; D possibly corresponds to TRBD2 (5 bases). This CDR3 is 15 amino acids long. Trimming took 4 bases from V and 5 from J, leaving 16 bases between them. Germline CDR1 MDHEN, CDR2 SYDVKM.